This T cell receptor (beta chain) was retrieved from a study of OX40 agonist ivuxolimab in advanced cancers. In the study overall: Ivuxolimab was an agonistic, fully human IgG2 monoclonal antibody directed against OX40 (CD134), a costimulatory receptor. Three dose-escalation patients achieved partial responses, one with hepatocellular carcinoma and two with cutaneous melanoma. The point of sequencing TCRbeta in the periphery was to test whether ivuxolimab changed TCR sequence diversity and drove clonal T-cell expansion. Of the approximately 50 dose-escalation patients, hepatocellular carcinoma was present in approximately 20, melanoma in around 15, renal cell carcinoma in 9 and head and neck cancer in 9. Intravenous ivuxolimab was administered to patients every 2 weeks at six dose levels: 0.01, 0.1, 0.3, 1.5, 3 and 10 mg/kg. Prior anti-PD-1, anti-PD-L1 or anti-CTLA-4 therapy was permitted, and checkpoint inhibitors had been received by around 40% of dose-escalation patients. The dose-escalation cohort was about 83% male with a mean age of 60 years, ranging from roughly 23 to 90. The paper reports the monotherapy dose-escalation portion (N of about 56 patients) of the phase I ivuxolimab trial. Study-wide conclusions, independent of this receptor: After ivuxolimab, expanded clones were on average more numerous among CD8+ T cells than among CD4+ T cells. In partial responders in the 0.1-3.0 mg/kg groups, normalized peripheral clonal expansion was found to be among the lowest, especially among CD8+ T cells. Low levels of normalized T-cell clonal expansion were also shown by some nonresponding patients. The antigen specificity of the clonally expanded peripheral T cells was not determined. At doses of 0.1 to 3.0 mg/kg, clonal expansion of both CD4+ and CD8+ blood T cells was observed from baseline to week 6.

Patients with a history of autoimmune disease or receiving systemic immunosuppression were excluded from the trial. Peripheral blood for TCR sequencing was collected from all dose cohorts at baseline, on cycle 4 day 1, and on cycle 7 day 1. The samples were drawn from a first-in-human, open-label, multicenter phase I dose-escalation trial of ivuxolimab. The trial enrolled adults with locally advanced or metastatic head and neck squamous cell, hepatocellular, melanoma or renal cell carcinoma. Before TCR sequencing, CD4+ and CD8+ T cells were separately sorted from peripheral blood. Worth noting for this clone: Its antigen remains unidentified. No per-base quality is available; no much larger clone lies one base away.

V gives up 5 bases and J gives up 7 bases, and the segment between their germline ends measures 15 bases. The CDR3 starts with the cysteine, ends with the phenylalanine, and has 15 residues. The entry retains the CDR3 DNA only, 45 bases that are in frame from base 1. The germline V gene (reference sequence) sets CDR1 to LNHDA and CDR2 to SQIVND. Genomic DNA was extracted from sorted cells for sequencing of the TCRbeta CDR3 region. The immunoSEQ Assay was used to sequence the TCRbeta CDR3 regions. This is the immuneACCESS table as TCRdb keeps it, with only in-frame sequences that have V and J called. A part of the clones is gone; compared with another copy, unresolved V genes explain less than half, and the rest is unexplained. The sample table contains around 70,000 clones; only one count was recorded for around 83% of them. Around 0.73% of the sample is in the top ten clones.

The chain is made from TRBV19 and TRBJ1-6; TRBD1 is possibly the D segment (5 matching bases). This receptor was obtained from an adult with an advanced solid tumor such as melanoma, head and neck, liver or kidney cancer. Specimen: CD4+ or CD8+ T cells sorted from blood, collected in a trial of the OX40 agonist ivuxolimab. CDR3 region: CASSVGTGANSPLHF. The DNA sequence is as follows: TGTGCCAGTAGTGTGGGAACAGGAGCCAATTCACCCCTCCACTTT.